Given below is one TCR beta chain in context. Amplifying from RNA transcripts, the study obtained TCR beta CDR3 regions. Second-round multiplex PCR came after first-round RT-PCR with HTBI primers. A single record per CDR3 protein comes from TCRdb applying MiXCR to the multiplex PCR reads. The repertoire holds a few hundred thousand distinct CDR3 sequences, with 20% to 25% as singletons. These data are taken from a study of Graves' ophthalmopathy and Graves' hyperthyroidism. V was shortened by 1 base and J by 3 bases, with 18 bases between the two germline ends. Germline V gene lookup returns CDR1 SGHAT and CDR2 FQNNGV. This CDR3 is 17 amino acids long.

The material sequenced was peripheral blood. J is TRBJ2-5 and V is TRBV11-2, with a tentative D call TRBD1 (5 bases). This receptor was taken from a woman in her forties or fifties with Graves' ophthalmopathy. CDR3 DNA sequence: TGTGCCAGCAGCTTAGGCCTGGGTGGCAGGGAAAAAGAGACCCAGTACTTC. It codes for CASSLGLGGREKETQYF.